A selection of T cell receptor beta chains follows, all from one sample in a study of blood T cell repertoires in COVID-19. Assay used: immunoSEQ multiplex PCR; TCRdb lists only in-frame clones, some missing. Of about 84,000 clones listed, more than 70% are singletons. The sequenced sample was peripheral blood. These receptors were taken from a man older than 75 with active or convalescent COVID-19. Both conserved end residues are part of each CDR3. The D gene is left open where the match is weak. Some rows have no size entry. The others give once, few or many, or a class for an expanded clone.

clone_size d_call j_call v_call cdr3_length cdr3_nt cdr3_aa
NA NA TRBJ1-6 TRBV5-4 18 TGTGCCAGCAGCTTGGGTGGCAGGGGACGATCTCACTTTTCACCCCTCCACTTT CASSLGGRGRSHFSPLHF
NA NA TRBJ1-2 TRBV5-6 13 TGTGCCAGCAGGGAACCTGGAGTCTATGGCTACACCTTC CASREPGVYGYTF
NA NA TRBJ1-5 TRBV5-8 13 TGTGCCAGCAGCCGCAGGACGGGAGTGCCCCAGCATTTT CASSRRTGVPQHF
NA NA TRBJ1-5 TRBV7-9 15 TGTGCCAGCAGCCAGGACGCGGGCTTGTATAGGCCCCAGCATTTT CASSQDAGLYRPQHF
NA TRBD1 TRBJ1-4 TRBV5-8 16 TGTGCCAGCAGCTTAACTGGGCGACAGGGTGGTGAAAAACTGTTTTTT CASSLTGRQGGEKLFF
few NA TRBJ2-3 TRBV7-2 12 TGTGCCAGCAGCCGGGGGTCCGATACGCAGTATTTT CASSRGSDTQYF
NA NA TRBJ1-1 TRBV5-1 13 TGCGCCAGCAGCTTAAAACTCAGGACTGAAGCTTTCTTT CASSLKLRTEAFF
few TRBD2 TRBJ2-3 TRBV12-3/TRBV12-4 11 TGTGCCAGCAGTCGGGGGACTAGACTATATTTT CASSRGTRLYF
NA TRBD1 TRBJ1-5 TRBV10-3 15 TGTGCCATCAGACCTGAACAGGGGGCAGGACAGCCCCAGCATTTT CAIRPEQGAGQPQHF
NA NA TRBJ1-4 TRBV10-3 15 TGTGCCATCGGGGACAAGGCGGGGGGCGAAGAAAAACTGTTTTTT CAIGDKAGGEEKLFF
few NA TRBJ2-2 TRBV9 14 TGTGCCAGCAGCAACAGGGTGAACACCGGGGAGCTGTTTTTT CASSNRVNTGELFF
few TRBD1 TRBJ2-3 TRBV4-1 15 TGCGCCAGCAGCCAAGGTCCGGGACAGGCAGATACGCAGTATTTT CASSQGPGQADTQYF